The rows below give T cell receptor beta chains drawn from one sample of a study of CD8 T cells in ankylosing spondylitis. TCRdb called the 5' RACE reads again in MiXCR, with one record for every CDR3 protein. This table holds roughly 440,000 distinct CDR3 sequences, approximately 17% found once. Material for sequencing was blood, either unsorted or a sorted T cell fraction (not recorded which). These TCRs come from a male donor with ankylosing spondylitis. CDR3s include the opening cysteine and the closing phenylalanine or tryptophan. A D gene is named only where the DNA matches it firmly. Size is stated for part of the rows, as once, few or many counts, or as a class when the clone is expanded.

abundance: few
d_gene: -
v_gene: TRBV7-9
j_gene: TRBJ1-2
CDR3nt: TGTGCCAGCAGCTGGGGGGGGGCGCCTCGAGGCTACACCTTC
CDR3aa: CASSWGGAPRGYTF

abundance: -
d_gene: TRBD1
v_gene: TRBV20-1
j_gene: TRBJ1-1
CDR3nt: TGCAGTGCCCTGGGACAGAGGAACACTGAAGCTTTCTTT
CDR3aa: CSALGQRNTEAFF

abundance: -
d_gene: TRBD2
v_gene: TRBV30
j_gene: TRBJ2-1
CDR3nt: TGTGCCTGGAGTGTAGCGGGAGGGTGGAATGAGCAGTTCTTC
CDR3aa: CAWSVAGGWNEQFF

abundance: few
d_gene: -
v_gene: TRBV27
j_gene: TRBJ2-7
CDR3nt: TGTGCCAGCAGTTCTCGACAGGAGCAGTACTTC
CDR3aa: CASSSRQEQYF

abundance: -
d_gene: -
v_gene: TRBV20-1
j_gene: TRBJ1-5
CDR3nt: TGCAGTGCTATTCGGCACGGCGGTAGCAATCAGCCCCAGCATTTT
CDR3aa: CSAIRHGGSNQPQHF

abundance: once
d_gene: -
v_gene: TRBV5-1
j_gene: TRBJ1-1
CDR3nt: TGCGCCAGCAGCTTGATGGTAGGGGCCTCTGAAGCTTTCTTT
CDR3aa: CASSLMVGASEAFF

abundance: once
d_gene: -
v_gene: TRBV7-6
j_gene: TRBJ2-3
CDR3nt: TGTGCCAGCAGCTTAGGAATGGGAAGATTCACAGATACGCAGTGTTTT
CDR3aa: CASSLGMGRFTDTQCF

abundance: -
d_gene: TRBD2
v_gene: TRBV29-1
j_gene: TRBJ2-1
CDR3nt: TGCAGCGTTGAAAGTTGGGGACTAGCGGGAGATCAGAGCTCCTACAATGAGCAGTTCTTC
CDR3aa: CSVESWGLAGDQSSYNEQFF

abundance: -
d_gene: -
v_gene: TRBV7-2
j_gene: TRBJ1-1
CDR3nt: TGTGCCAGCAGCTGGGGCGGCAGGGTGTCTTCTGAAGCTTTCTTT
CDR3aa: CASSWGGRVSSEAFF

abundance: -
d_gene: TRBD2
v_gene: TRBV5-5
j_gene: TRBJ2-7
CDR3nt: TGTGCCAGCAGCTTAGGGCTTAGCGGGAGGGGCTACGAGCAGTACTTC
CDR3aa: CASSLGLSGRGYEQYF

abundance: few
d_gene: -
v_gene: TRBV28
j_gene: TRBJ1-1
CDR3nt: TGTGCCAGTCCCCCCTCGGGGAGGGACACTGAAGCTTTCTTT
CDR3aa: CASPPSGRDTEAFF

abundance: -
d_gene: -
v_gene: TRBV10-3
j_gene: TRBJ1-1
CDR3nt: TGTGCCATCAGTGCTGAGACAACGAACACTGAAGCTTTCTTT
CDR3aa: CAISAETTNTEAFF

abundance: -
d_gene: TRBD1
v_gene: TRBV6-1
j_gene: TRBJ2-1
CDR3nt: TGTGCCAGCAGAAAAATCCCTATCGGGACAGGGCACAATGAGCAGTTCTTC
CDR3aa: CASRKIPIGTGHNEQFF

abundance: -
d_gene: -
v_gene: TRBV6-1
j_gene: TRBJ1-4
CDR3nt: TGTGCCAGCAGAAACGGACAGTACGAAAAACTGTTTTTT
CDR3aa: CASRNGQYEKLFF

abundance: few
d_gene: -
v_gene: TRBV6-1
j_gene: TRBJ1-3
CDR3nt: TGTGCCAGCACAAATCCATCTGGAAACACCATATATTTT
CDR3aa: CASTNPSGNTIYF

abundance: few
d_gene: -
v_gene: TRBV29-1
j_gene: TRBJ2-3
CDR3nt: TGCAGCGTTGACGGGGGACGACGCACAGATACGCAGTATTTT
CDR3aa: CSVDGGRRTDTQYF

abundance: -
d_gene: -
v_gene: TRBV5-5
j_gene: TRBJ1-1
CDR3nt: TGTGCCAGCAGCTCTCAGGGCCAGCAAGCTTTCTTT
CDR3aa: CASSSQGQQAFF

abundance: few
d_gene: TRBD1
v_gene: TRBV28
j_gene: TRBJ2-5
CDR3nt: TGTGCCAGCAGTCAGGACAGGGTCGAGACCCAGTACTTC
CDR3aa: CASSQDRVETQYF

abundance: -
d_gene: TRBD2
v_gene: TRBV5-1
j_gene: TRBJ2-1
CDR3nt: TGCGCCAGCAGCTTGGTTGTGGGGCGGGGGGGAGGCGGCAATGAGCAGTTCTTC
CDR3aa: CASSLVVGRGGGGNEQFF

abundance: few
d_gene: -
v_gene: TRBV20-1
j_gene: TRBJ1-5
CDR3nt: TGCAGTGCTAGAGATCGTAGGGGAGACAATCAGCCCCAGCATTTT
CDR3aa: CSARDRRGDNQPQHF

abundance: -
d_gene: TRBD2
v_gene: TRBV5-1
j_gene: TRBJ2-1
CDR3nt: TGCGCCAGCAGTCCCGCCGGGACTAGCATCGATGAGCAGTTCTTC
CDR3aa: CASSPAGTSIDEQFF

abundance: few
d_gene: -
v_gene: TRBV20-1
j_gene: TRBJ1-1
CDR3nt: TGCAGTGCTCAGCTACAGGGTAACACTGAAGCTTTCTTT
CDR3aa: CSAQLQGNTEAFF

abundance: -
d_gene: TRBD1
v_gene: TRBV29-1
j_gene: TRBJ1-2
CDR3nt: TGCAGCGTTGAAGGGGGACAGCGCCAACTTAACTATGGCTACACCTTC
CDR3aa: CSVEGGQRQLNYGYTF

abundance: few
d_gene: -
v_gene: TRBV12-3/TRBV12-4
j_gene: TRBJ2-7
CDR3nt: TGTGCCAGCAGCCTTGGGGGGGCCGGTTCCGAGCAGTACTTC
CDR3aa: CASSLGGAGSEQYF

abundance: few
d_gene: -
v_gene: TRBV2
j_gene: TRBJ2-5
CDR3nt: TGTGCCTCAGCGGTAGAGACCCAGTACTTC
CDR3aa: CASAVETQYF

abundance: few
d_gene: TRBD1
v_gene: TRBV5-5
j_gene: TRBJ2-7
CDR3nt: TGTGCCAGCAGCGCCGGGACAGGGGCCTCCTACGAGCAGTACTTC
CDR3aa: CASSAGTGASYEQYF

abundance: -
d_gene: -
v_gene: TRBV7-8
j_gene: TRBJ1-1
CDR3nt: TGTGCCAGCAGCAGAGTAGGGCGGACTGAAGCTTTCTTT
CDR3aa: CASSRVGRTEAFF

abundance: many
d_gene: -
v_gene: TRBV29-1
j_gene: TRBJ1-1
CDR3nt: TGCAGCGCTAACAACGACAGGCCGCAGGGGAAGTTTGCTTTCTTT
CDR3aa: CSANNDRPQGKFAFF

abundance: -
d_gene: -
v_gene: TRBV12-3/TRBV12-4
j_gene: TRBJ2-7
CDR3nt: TGTGCCAGCAGTTTTTACCGACAGGCGTCCCACGAGCAGTACTTC
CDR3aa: CASSFYRQASHEQYF

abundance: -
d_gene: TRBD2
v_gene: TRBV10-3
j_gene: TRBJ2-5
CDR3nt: TGTGCCATCAGGGATAGCGGGTATCAAGAGACCCAGTACTTC
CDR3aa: CAIRDSGYQETQYF

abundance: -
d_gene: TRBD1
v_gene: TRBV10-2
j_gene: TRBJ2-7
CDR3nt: TGCGCCAGCAGCAGGACAGGGGGTAATACCCGAGTCTACGAGCAGTACTTC
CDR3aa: CASSRTGGNTRVYEQYF

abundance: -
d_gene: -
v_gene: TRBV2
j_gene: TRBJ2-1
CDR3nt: TGTGCCAGCAGACTCCGGGACTTCCCCACGGATGAGCAGTTCTTC
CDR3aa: CASRLRDFPTDEQFF